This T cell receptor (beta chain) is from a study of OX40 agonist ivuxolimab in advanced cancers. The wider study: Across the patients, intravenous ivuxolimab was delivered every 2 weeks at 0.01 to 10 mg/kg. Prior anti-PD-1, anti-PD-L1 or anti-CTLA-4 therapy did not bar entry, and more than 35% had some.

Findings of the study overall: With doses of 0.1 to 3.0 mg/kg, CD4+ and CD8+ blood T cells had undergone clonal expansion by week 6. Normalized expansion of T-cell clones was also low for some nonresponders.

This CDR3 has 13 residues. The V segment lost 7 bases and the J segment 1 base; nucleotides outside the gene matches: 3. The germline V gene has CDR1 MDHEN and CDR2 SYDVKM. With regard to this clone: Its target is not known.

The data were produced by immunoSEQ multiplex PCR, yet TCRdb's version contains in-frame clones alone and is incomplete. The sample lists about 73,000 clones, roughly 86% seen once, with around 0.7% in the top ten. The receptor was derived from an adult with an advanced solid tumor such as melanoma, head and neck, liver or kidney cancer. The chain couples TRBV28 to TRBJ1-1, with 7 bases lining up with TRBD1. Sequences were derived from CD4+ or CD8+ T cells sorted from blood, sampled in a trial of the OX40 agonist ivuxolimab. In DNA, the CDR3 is TGTGCCAGCAACCGACAGGGGAACACTGAAGCTTTCTTT. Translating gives CASNRQGNTEAFF.